The 27 T cell receptor beta chains given below trace back to one sample, sequenced in a study of blood T cell repertoires in COVID-19. This table comes from immunoSEQ multiplex PCR, and its TCRdb copy is limited to in-frame clones, with some not included. The sample has around 80,000 clones, around nine tenths seen once. Sequenced material: peripheral blood. These receptors were collected from a man aged 80 or over with active or convalescent COVID-19.

This clone was counted a single time. The V and J genes are TRBV6-5 and TRBJ2-2, with 10 nucleotides matching TRBD2. V lost 11 bases to trimming and J lost 8 bases; unmatched junction nucleotides: 8. CDR1 is MNHEY and CDR2 is SVGAGI in the germline V gene. CDR3 length: 13 residues. CDR3 nucleotide sequence: TGTGCCGGCCAATCTAGCGGGAGAGGGGAGCTGTTTTTT. It translates to CAGQSSGRGELFF.

This chain's CDR3 is CASVAYNNEQYV. The CDR3 nucleotides are TGTGCCAGTGTGGCATACAACAACGAGCAGTACGTC. The chain joins TRBV2 to TRBJ2-7; no reliable D call. The CDR3 sequence is 12 residues long. Germline-derived CDR1 and CDR2 are SNHLY and FYNNEI. With 9 bases removed from V and 5 bases from J, the gap between germline ends came to 14 bases.

This chain connects TRBV7-2 to TRBJ1-4; D is undetermined. CDR1 and CDR2 from the germline V gene are SGHTA and FQGNSA. Trimming removed 4 bases from V and 3 bases from J, with 12 bases in between. The CDR3 consists of 15 residues. The CDR3 here is CASSSEWAANEKLFF. The CDR3 DNA is TGTGCCAGCAGCTCCGAGTGGGCCGCTAATGAAAAACTGTTTTTT.

This clone was found once. The chain couples TRBV19 to TRBJ2-2; TRBD1 matches 8 bases. The CDR3 covers 15 residues. The junction had 5 bases not matched to a gene; V was cut back by 2 bases and J by 6 bases. The germline CDR1 and CDR2 sequences are LNHDA and SQIVND (reference sequence). The CDR3 spells CASSIQGALSGELFF. CDR3 coding DNA: TGTGCCAGTAGTATACAGGGGGCTCTGTCCGGGGAGCTGTTTTTT.

The V and J genes are TRBV5-1 and TRBJ2-2; TRBD2 matches at 8 bases. The germline V gene has CDR1 SGHRS and CDR2 YFSETQ. Unmatched junction bases numbered 2, after V lost 4 bases and J lost 0 bases. The CDR3 consists of 15 residues. CDR3 coding DNA: TGCGCCAGCAGCGTAGCGGGGACGAACACCGGGGAGCTGTTTTTT. Amino acid sequence: CASSVAGTNTGELFF. The full variable domain, its missing parts supplied by reference TRBV5-1 and TRBJ2-2, is KAGVTQTPRYLIKTRGQQVTLSCSPISGHRSVSWYQQTPGQGLQFLFEYFSETQRNKGNFPGRFSGRQFSNSRSEMNVSTLELGDSALYLCASSVAGTNTGELFFGEGSRLTVL.

This chain joins TRBV11-2 and TRBJ1-2, with D possibly TRBD1 on 6 matching bases. V lost 0 bases and J lost 5, with 13 bases in between. CDR3 length: 15 residues. From germline, CDR1 is SGHAT and CDR2 FQNNGV. The CDR3 DNA reads TGTGCCAGCAGCTTAGACGGGGGGCCAGAATATGGCTACACCTTC. Its translation: CASSLDGGPEYGYTF.

This sequence joins TRBV24-1 and TRBJ2-1; D is possibly TRBD1 (6 bases). V was cut by 9 bases and J by 4 bases, with 15 bases left in between. The CDR3 is 14 residues long. The germline CDR1 and CDR2 sequences are KGHDR and SFDVKD. The CDR3 bases are TGTGCCACCGCCTCCGGGACACAATACAATGAGCAGTTCTTC. This codes for CATASGTQYNEQFF.

This sequence joins TRBV5-6 and TRBJ2-3; 15 bases align to TRBD2. This CDR3 is built from 16 residues. V lost 4 bases and J lost 4; bases outside the gene matches: 4. CDR1 SGHDT and CDR2 YYEEEE come from the germline V gene. The DNA for the CDR3 is TGTGCCAGCAGCATCGGACTAGCGGGGGGGGCAGATACGCAGTATTTT. It is translated as CASSIGLAGGADTQYF.

The V call is TRBV5-6, the J call TRBJ1-2; TRBD1 matches at 9 bases. CDR3 size: 14 residues. Germline V gene sequence: CDR1 SGHDT, CDR2 YYEEEE. After removal of 4 bases from V and 6 bases from J, the junction contained 7 bases not matched to a gene. The CDR3 is CASSLGQGGDGYTF. The CDR3 DNA is TGTGCCAGCAGCCTGGGACAGGGTGGGGATGGCTACACCTTC. The variable domain in full, completed from reference TRBV5-6 and TRBJ1-2, reads DAGVTQSPTHLIKTRGQQVTLRCSPKSGHDTVSWYQQALGQGPQFIFQYYEEEERQRGNFPDRFSGHQFPNYSSELNVNALLLGDSALYLCASSLGQGGDGYTFGSGTRLTVV.

The chain employs TRBV21-1 and TRBJ1-3. TRBV21-1 is a pseudogene segment. This CDR3 contains 21 residues. CDR3 in amino acids: CASSRRLLYGRGRDQGNTIYF. The CDR3 coding sequence is TGTGCCAGCAGTCGTCGACTGCTCTACGGGAGGGGACGGGACCAAGGAAACACCATATATTTT.

The V and J genes are TRBV5-4 and TRBJ2-5, with 7 bases that match TRBD2. There are 15 residues in the CDR3. J lost 3 bases, V lost 0 bases, and 5 bases had no gene match. Germline CDR1 reads SGHNT; CDR2 reads YYREEE (reference sequence). The CDR3 protein is CASSLDLLAEETQYF. The CDR3 DNA sequence: TGTGCCAGCAGCTTGGATTTGCTAGCGGAAGAGACCCAGTACTTC.

The V gene is TRBV12-3 or TRBV12-4, the J gene TRBJ2-2; D perhaps matches TRBD2 (6 bases). There are 12 residues in the CDR3. Deletions cut 10 bases from V and 4 bases from J, with 10 bases between. The CDR3 loop reads CAIRGATGELFF. The CDR3 nucleotides read TGTGCCATACGCGGGGCCACCGGGGAGCTGTTTTTT.

This sequence joins TRBV5-1 and TRBJ2-4, with D possibly TRBD1 on 6 matching bases. The CDR3 is made up of 17 amino acids. V was clipped by 2 bases and J by 1 base, with 16 bases between them. Germline V gives CDR1 SGHRS, CDR2 YFSETQ. The CDR3, as DNA: TGCGCCAGCAGCTTAAGTGAGATTCAGGGGGCCAAAAACATTCAGTACTTC. Amino acid sequence: CASSLSEIQGAKNIQYF.

The chain combines TRBV3-1 (or the pseudogene TRBV3-2) with TRBJ1-6, with D possibly matching TRBD1 (6 bases). V lost 3 bases and J lost 5, with 8 bases in between. From germline, CDR1 is LGHDT and CDR2 YNNKEL (reference sequence). This CDR3 has 14 amino acids. This chain's CDR3 is CASSQHRDNSPLHF. The CDR3 nucleotides read TGTGCCAGCAGCCAGCACAGGGATAATTCACCCCTCCACTTT.

The table lists this clone with a count of one. The J gene is TRBJ2-2, the V gene TRBV5-1, with no clear D. Germline V gene lookup returns CDR1 SGHRS and CDR2 YFSETQ. The CDR3 totals 14 residues. V was cut by 2 bases and J by 5 bases, with 10 bases left in between. CDR3 nucleotides: TGCGCCAGCAGCTTTCCAACGGGTACCGGGGAGCTGTTTTTT. It yields the protein CASSFPTGTGELFF. The full variable domain, its missing parts supplied by reference TRBV5-1 and TRBJ2-2, is KAGVTQTPRYLIKTRGQQVTLSCSPISGHRSVSWYQQTPGQGLQFLFEYFSETQRNKGNFPGRFSGRQFSNSRSEMNVSTLELGDSALYLCASSFPTGTGELFFGEGSRLTVL.

The rearrangement uses TRBV3-1 (or the pseudogene TRBV3-2) and TRBJ2-5, with a tentative D call TRBD2 (6 bases). V lost 2 bases and J lost 2, with 21 bases in between. The CDR3 loop spans 18 amino acids. Per germline, CDR1 LGHDT and CDR2 YNNKEL (reference sequence). CDR3 sequence reads: CASSQYGEEGDWQETQYF. The CDR3 DNA reads TGTGCCAGCAGCCAATACGGGGAAGAAGGGGACTGGCAAGAGACCCAGTACTTC.

The chain combines TRBV4-1 with TRBJ2-5, with D perhaps TRBD2 (6 bases). The CDR3 contains 19 residues. V was cut by 4 bases and J by 4 bases, with 28 bases left in between. Germline loops: CDR1 MGHRA, CDR2 YSYEKL. The CDR3 bases are TGCGCCAGCAGCCCAGGGTCAGGTTTGGGGTGGGGACTGATAGAGACCCAGTACTTC. It is translated as CASSPGSGLGWGLIETQYF.

The J gene is TRBJ2-3, the V gene TRBV7-2; 7 bases match TRBD2. CDR3 length: 13 amino acids. CDR1 and CDR2 (germline): SGHTA, FQGNSA. V shed 2 bases, J shed 9 bases, and the junction held 5 bases outside the gene matches. The CDR3 coding sequence is TGTGCCAGCAGCTTAACCCGGGGAGGGACGCAGTATTTT. Encoded protein: CASSLTRGGTQYF. The full variable domain, in which reference TRBV7-2 and TRBJ2-3 provide the parts outside the CDR3, is GAGVSQSPSNKVTEKGKDVELRCDPISGHTALYWYRQSLGQGLEFLIYFQGNSAPDKSGLPSDRFSAERTGGSVSTLTIQRTQQEDSAVYLCASSLTRGGTQYFGPGTRLTVL.

This chain connects TRBV9 to TRBJ2-2; D unresolved. This CDR3 comprises 11 residues. V shed 5 bases and J shed 7 bases, with 6 bases lying between them. The germline V gene has CDR1 SGDLS and CDR2 YYNGEE. The CDR3 bases are TGTGCCAGCAGTCAAATCGGGGAGCTGTTTTTT. It is translated as CASSQIGELFF.

The chain is built from TRBV7-8 and TRBJ1-2; 7 bases match TRBD1. In germline, CDR1 is SGHVS, CDR2 FQNEAQ. V was clipped by 1 base and J by 7 bases; unmatched bases: 6. The CDR3 covers 14 residues. The CDR3 protein is CASSLERGQGGYTF. CDR3 in DNA: TGTGCCAGCAGCTTAGAGAGGGGGCAGGGTGGCTACACCTTC.

This clone was seen just once. The rearrangement links TRBV9 to TRBJ1-1; 10 nucleotides match TRBD1. The germline V gene has CDR1 SGDLS and CDR2 YYNGEE. The CDR3 is 14 residues long. J was trimmed by 1 base and V by 4 bases; bases with no gene match: 1. CDR3 sequence: CASSRDRGNTEAFF. In nucleotides, the CDR3 is TGTGCCAGCAGCCGGGACAGGGGGAACACTGAAGCTTTCTTT. The full variable domain, completed using reference TRBV9 and TRBJ1-1, is DSGVTQTPKHLITATGQRVTLRCSPRSGDLSVYWYQQSLDQGLQFLIQYYNGEERAKGNILERFSAQQFPDLHSELNLSSLELGDSALYFCASSRDRGNTEAFFGQGTRLTVV.

The chain has TRBV19 and TRBJ1-2; tentatively, D is TRBD1 (5 bases). Germline CDR1 reads LNHDA; CDR2 reads SQIVND (reference sequence). This CDR3 has 15 amino acids. The ends were cut back, 3 bases at V and 4 bases at J, with 15 bases in the middle. The CDR3 loop reads CASSMVPQEAYGYTF. CDR3 DNA sequence: TGTGCCAGTAGTATGGTGCCACAGGAAGCCTATGGCTACACCTTC.

This chain joins TRBV15 and TRBJ1-5; a possible D gene is TRBD1 (6 bases). Germline-derived CDR1 and CDR2 are LNHNV and YYDKDF (reference sequence). The CDR3 runs to 14 residues. V was trimmed by 0 bases and J by 7 bases, leaving 10 bases between them. Written as DNA, the CDR3 is TGTGCCACCAGCAGAGATTCCAGGGGACAGCCCCAGCATTTT. Translation gives CATSRDSRGQPQHF.

The chain combines TRBV10-3 with TRBJ2-1; 7 nucleotides line up with TRBD2. The CDR3 consists of 15 residues. The V gene's germline CDR1 is ENHRY and CDR2 SYGVKD. Trimming cost V 6 bases and J 8 bases; bases outside gene matches: 13. CDR3 in amino acids: CAIRPREGEGYEQFF. DNA for the CDR3: TGTGCCATCAGGCCGAGGGAAGGGGAGGGGTATGAGCAGTTCTTC.

The chain carries TRBV10-1 and TRBJ2-1; 8 bases fit TRBD2. Unmatched junction bases numbered 9, after V lost 5 bases and J lost 9 bases. In germline, CDR1 is WNHNN, CDR2 SYGVQD (reference sequence). The CDR3 has 14 residues. The CDR3 DNA is TGCGCCAGCAGTAAAAGCGGGAGTCGTGGTGAGCAGTTCTTC. This translates into CASSKSGSRGEQFF.

V is TRBV29-1 and J is TRBJ1-2; D is uncertain. The CDR3 is 13 residues long. The V gene's germline CDR1 is SQVTM and CDR2 ANQGSEA. Trimming stripped 5 bases from V and 4 bases from J, with 14 bases between. The DNA for the CDR3 is TGCAGCGTTTCCGAGGGCGGAGGCTATGGCTACACCTTC. Translating it yields CSVSEGGGYGYTF.

Concerning this clone: The junction does not match germline at one end; this may be a read error. Other DNA sequences within the sample encode an identical CDR3. The rearrangement joins TRBV5-1 to TRBJ2-1; TRBD2 matches at 9 bases. There are 15 residues in the CDR3. CDR1 and CDR2 (germline): SGHRS, YFSETQ. The CDR3 loop reads CASNELAGNGGEQFF. In DNA form, the CDR3 reads TGTGCCAGCAACGAACTAGCGGGCAACGGGGGTGAGCAGTTCTTC. The full variable domain, in which reference TRBV5-1 and TRBJ2-1 provide the parts outside the CDR3, is KAGVTQTPRYLIKTRGQQVTLSCSPISGHRSVSWYQQTPGQGLQFLFEYFSETQRNKGNFPGRFSGRQFSNSRSEMNVSTLELGDSALYLCASNELAGNGGEQFFGPGTRLTVL.